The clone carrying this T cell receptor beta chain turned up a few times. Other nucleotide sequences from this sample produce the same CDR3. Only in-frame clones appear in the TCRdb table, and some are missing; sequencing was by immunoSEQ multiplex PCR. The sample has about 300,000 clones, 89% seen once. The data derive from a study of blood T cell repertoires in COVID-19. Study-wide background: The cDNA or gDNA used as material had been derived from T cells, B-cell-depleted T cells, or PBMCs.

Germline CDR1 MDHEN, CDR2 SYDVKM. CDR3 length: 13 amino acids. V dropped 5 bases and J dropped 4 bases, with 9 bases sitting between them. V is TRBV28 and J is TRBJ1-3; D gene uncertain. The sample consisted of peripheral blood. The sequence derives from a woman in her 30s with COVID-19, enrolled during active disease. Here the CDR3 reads CASSEVTGNTIYF. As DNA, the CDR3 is TGTGCCAGCAGTGAGGTTACGGGAAACACCATATATTTT.